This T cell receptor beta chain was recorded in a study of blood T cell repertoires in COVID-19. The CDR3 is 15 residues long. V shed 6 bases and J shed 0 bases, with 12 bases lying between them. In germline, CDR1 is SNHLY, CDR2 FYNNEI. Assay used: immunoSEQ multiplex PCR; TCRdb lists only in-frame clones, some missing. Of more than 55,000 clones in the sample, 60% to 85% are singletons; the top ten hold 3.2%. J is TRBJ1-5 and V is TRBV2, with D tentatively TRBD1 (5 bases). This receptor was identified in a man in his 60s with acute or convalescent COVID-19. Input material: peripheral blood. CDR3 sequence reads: CASRFRQRSNQPQHF. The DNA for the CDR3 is TGTGCCAGCAGATTTCGACAGCGTAGCAATCAGCCCCAGCATTTT.